This T cell receptor (beta chain) was identified during a study of blood T cell repertoires in COVID-19. As for the study in general: COVID-19 samples collected from the United States, Italy and Spain covered acute and convalescent phases. The cDNA or gDNA used as material had been derived from T cells, B-cell-depleted T cells, or PBMCs.

How the authors handled the data: Amplification from reference gene primers served as the basis for estimated nucleated cell counts. Method: immunoSEQ multiplex PCR; TCRdb's copy keeps in-frame clones and lacks some. The DNA gave D and trimming, while V, J and clone size come from that table. The data hold 20,000 to 25,000 clones, with approximately 88% observed a single time. This clone was seen only once. Trimming removed 6 bases at V and 2 bases at J, with 10 bases between. This CDR3 has 13 residues. The V gene's germline CDR1 is LGHNA and CDR2 YSLEER. This chain uses TRBV4-3 with TRBJ1-1; the D gene is possibly TRBD1 (6 bases). This TCR was sampled from a man aged 40-55 years with acute or convalescent COVID-19. Sequenced sample: peripheral blood. In DNA form, the CDR3 reads TGCGCCAGCAGTGGGACATACAACACTGAAGCTTTCTTT. It yields the protein CASSGTYNTEAFF.